The 27 T cell receptor beta chains listed next were all sequenced from one sample in a study of blood T cell repertoires in COVID-19. Sequenced by immunoSEQ multiplex PCR; TCRdb stores in-frame clones only, minus some. The sample lists around 300,000 clones, around 88% seen once, with about 5.7% in the top ten. Source material: PBMCs or T cells enriched from blood (not recorded which). The source is a woman aged 40 to 49 who had recovered from COVID-19.

Note on this clone: The identical CDR3 is also encoded by other nucleotide sequences in the sample. The CDR3 DNA is TGCGCCAGCTCGCCGGAGGGAAACACTGAAGCTTTCTTT. This gives the protein CASSPEGNTEAFF. V and J are TRBV5-1 and TRBJ1-1, with no clear D. CDR1 SGHRS and CDR2 YFSETQ come from the germline V gene. Trimming took 7 bases from V and 2 from J, leaving 12 bases between them. The CDR3 is 13 residues long. Full variable domain (missing parts from reference TRBV5-1 and TRBJ1-1): KAGVTQTPRYLIKTRGQQVTLSCSPISGHRSVSWYQQTPGQGLQFLFEYFSETQRNKGNFPGRFSGRQFSNSRSEMNVSTLELGDSALYLCASSPEGNTEAFFGQGTRLTVV.

V usage is TRBV2 and J usage is TRBJ2-6; the D gene is possibly TRBD2 (5 bases). Trimming took 6 bases from V and 0 from J, leaving 9 bases between them. CDR3 length: 15 amino acids. Germline lookup yields CDR1 SNHLY and CDR2 FYNNEI. CDR3 residues: CASRDWASGANVLTF. The CDR3 nucleotides read TGTGCCAGCAGGGACTGGGCCTCTGGGGCCAACGTCCTGACTTTC.

This clone was detected once. The J gene is TRBJ1-6, the V gene TRBV12-3 or TRBV12-4; D is uncertain. CDR3 size: 13 residues. Trimming pared 3 bases from V and 9 bases from J, leaving 9 bases between. The CDR3 here is CASSFNVGSPLHF. In DNA form, the CDR3 reads TGTGCCAGCAGTTTTAACGTCGGTTCACCCCTCCACTTT.

The V and J genes are TRBV19 and TRBJ2-7, with a weak D call TRBD2 (5 bases). The CDR3 runs to 18 residues. Germline CDR1 is LNHDA and CDR2 is SQIVND (reference sequence). The V and J ends lost 0 bases and 2 bases respectively, with 20 bases between them. This CDR3 is CASSIEGGPSAVPYEQYF. CDR3 nucleotides: TGTGCCAGTAGTATAGAAGGAGGACCTTCAGCGGTCCCCTACGAGCAGTACTTC.

The V and J genes are TRBV11-2 and TRBJ2-3, with 15 bases lining up with TRBD2. J was trimmed by 3 bases and V by 4 bases; bases with no gene match: 2. Germline CDR1 reads SGHAT; CDR2 reads FQNNGV. This CDR3 is 16 amino acids long. As DNA, the CDR3 is TGTGCCAGCAGCTCAGGACTAGCGGGGGGGACAGATACGCAGTATTTT. Its translation is CASSSGLAGGTDTQYF.

In this sample, this clone turned up once. The chain carries TRBV30 and TRBJ1-2, with unresolved D. The germline V gene encodes CDR1 GTSNPN and CDR2 SVGIG (reference sequence). CDR3 size: 14 residues. V was cut by 1 base and J by 5 bases, with 14 bases left in between. The CDR3 loop reads CAWSDAGGPYGYTF. DNA for the CDR3: TGTGCCTGGAGTGACGCCGGAGGACCTTATGGCTACACCTTC.

This chain connects TRBV18 to TRBJ1-4; no firm D call. V lost 1 base and J lost 1, with 7 bases in between. CDR1 KGHSH and CDR2 LQKENI come from the germline V gene. There are 15 residues in the CDR3. The DNA of the CDR3 is TGTGCCAGCTCACCACGAGGTCAAACTAATGAAAAACTGTTTTTT. This gives the protein CASSPRGQTNEKLFF.

This CDR3 is CASSPKTGGSHIQYF. The CDR3 DNA is TGTGCCAGCAGCCCGAAAACGGGCGGGAGCCACATTCAGTACTTC. This sequence joins TRBV4-2 and TRBJ2-4; 7 nucleotides align to TRBD2. The CDR3 sequence is 15 residues long. Germline V gene lookup returns CDR1 LGHNA and CDR2 YNFKEQ. The V segment lost 4 bases and the J segment 8 bases; nucleotides outside the gene matches: 11.

The chain uses TRBV6-1 and TRBJ2-3; no reliable D call. The CDR3 has 14 amino acids. Trimming left V 4 bases short and J 2 bases short, with 10 bases between. Germline values: CDR1 MNHNS, CDR2 SASEGT. The CDR3 DNA sequence: TGTGCCAGCAGTGCGCGGAGCCCCACAGATACGCAGTATTTT. This translates into CASSARSPTDTQYF.

The chain recombines TRBV27 with TRBJ2-5, with D maybe TRBD1 (6 bases). The CDR3 spans 14 residues. Per the germline V gene, CDR1 is MNHEY and CDR2 is SMNVEV (reference sequence). Between the trimmed V and J ends, which lost 6 bases and 4 bases, there was a span of 15 bases. Here the CDR3 reads CASSSTGYRETQYF. CDR3 sequence (DNA): TGTGCCAGCAGCTCAACAGGGTATAGAGAGACCCAGTACTTC.

The rearrangement links TRBV30 to TRBJ1-3; a weak D match, TRBD1 (6 bases). This CDR3 has 13 residues. In germline, CDR1 is GTSNPN, CDR2 SVGIG (reference sequence). Trimming pared 5 bases from V and 2 bases from J, leaving 10 bases between. The CDR3 protein is CAWAGVPGNTIYF. The DNA for the CDR3 is TGTGCCTGGGCAGGGGTCCCTGGAAACACCATATATTTT.

The chain is built from TRBV7-8 and TRBJ1-5, with TRBD1 matching 9 bases. V gave up 3 bases and J gave up 3 bases; unmatched junction bases: 6. Germline CDR1 SGHVS, CDR2 FQNEAQ. The CDR3 is 16 residues long. CDR3 region: CASSLDRGRPNQPQHF. The CDR3 coding sequence is TGTGCCAGCAGCTTGGACAGGGGTAGGCCCAATCAGCCCCAGCATTTT.

This chain links TRBV5-1 with TRBJ2-3; D may be TRBD2 (5 bases). The CDR3 sequence is 13 residues long. Deletions cut 4 bases from V and 6 bases from J, with 12 bases between. The germline gives CDR1 SGHRS, CDR2 YFSETQ. The CDR3 coding sequence is TGCGCCAGCAGCACGGGTAGGGAGGATACGCAGTATTTT. This translates into CASSTGREDTQYF.

V gene TRBV4-3 combines with J gene TRBJ1-2; a weak D match, TRBD1 (5 bases). V was trimmed by 1 base and J by 3 bases, leaving 12 bases between them. The CDR3 is 15 residues long. Germline V gene data show CDR1 as LGHNA and CDR2 as YSLEER. The CDR3 protein is CASSQAESRDYGYTF. In DNA, the CDR3 is TGCGCCAGCAGCCAAGCAGAGTCCAGGGACTATGGCTACACCTTC.

This chain joins TRBV12-3 or TRBV12-4 and TRBJ1-3; D unresolved. Between the trimmed V and J ends, which lost 3 bases and 7 bases, there was a span of 10 bases. This CDR3 region has 13 residues. The DNA for the CDR3 is TGTGCCAGCAGTTTTTACAGCCCGAACACCATATATTTT. It specifies CASSFYSPNTIYF.

The rearrangement joins TRBV19 to TRBJ2-2; unclear D gene. The CDR3 runs 15 residues. The germline gives CDR1 LNHDA, CDR2 SQIVND (reference sequence). Trimming pared 1 base from V and 0 bases from J, leaving 6 bases between. CDR3 loop: CASSIGHTNTGELFF. DNA for the CDR3: TGTGCCAGTAGTATAGGACATACGAACACCGGGGAGCTGTTTTTT.

The J gene is TRBJ2-5, the V gene TRBV7-8; a weak D match, TRBD2 (6 bases). Trimming took 4 bases from V and 5 from J, leaving 26 bases between them. CDR1 is SGHVS and CDR2 is FQNEAQ in the germline V gene. The CDR3 loop spans 18 amino acids. CDR3 DNA: TGTGCCAGCAGCTACGTAAGTTGGAGTGCGGCGGGAACGGAGACCCAGTACTTC. Translating gives CASSYVSWSAAGTETQYF. Complete variable domain (other parts from reference TRBV7-8 and TRBJ2-5): GAGVSQSPRYKVAKRGQDVALRCDPISGHVSLFWYQQALGQGPEFLTYFQNEAQLDKSGLPSDRFFAERPEGSVSTLKIQRTQQEDSAVYLCASSYVSWSAAGTETQYFGPGTRLLVL.

The V call is TRBV7-9, the J call TRBJ1-4; possibly TRBD1 for D (5 bases). This CDR3 has 14 residues. V was pared by 2 bases and J by 4 bases, with 8 bases between. Germline V gene lookup returns CDR1 SEHNR and CDR2 FQNEAQ (reference sequence). The CDR3 bases are TGTGCCAGCAGCTTAAAGGGGTTTAATGAAAAACTGTTTTTT. Translation: CASSLKGFNEKLFF.

The gene calls are TRBV5-6 and TRBJ1-2, with D possibly matching TRBD1 (5 bases). The germline V gene encodes CDR1 SGHDT and CDR2 YYEEEE. Trimming shortened V by 1 base and J by 3 bases, and 10 bases separated the two germline ends. The CDR3 has 14 amino acids. CDR3 in DNA: TGTGCCAGCAGCTTGTTCGTAGGGGACTATGGCTACACCTTC. This encodes CASSLFVGDYGYTF.

This chain connects TRBV11-1 to TRBJ2-1, with D perhaps TRBD1 (5 bases). The germline V and J ends were trimmed by 5 bases and 2 bases, with 10 bases remaining between them. CDR3 size: 14 residues. Germline V CDR1 and CDR2: SGHAT, FQDESV (reference sequence). CDR3 sequence: CASSPTRAYNEQFF. In nucleotides, the CDR3 is TGTGCCAGCAGCCCGACCAGGGCCTACAATGAGCAGTTCTTC.

The J gene is TRBJ2-3, the V gene TRBV3-1 (or the pseudogene TRBV3-2); 7 bases fit TRBD1. CDR3 size: 15 residues. CDR1 and CDR2 from the germline V gene are LGHDT and YNNKEL (reference sequence). V trimming: 4 bases; J trimming: 2 bases; junction bases outside the gene matches: 6. CDR3 region: CASSPRGQATDTQYF. Here the CDR3 DNA reads TGTGCCAGCAGCCCTCGAGGACAGGCCACAGATACGCAGTATTTT.

The J gene is TRBJ2-1, the V gene TRBV15; perhaps TRBD2 as D (6 bases). The CDR3 runs to 13 residues. Trimming left V 5 bases short and J 9 bases short, with 14 bases between. CDR1 is LNHNV, CDR2 YYDKDF, per germline (reference sequence). The CDR3 reads CATSDYKEGEQFF. CDR3 nucleotide sequence: TGTGCCACCAGCGACTATAAGGAGGGTGAGCAGTTCTTC.

The V and J genes are TRBV4-3 and TRBJ2-7, with D hard to call. This CDR3 comprises 16 residues. V was shortened by 1 base and J by 5 bases, with 18 bases between the two germline ends. CDR1 and CDR2 from the germline V gene are LGHNA and YSLEER. Here the CDR3 DNA reads TGCGCCAGCAGCCAAGGACCCCTAGGATTCGGCGACGAGCAGTACTTC. Amino acids: CASSQGPLGFGDEQYF.

The chain joins TRBV30 to TRBJ1-2, with D possibly matching TRBD1 (6 bases). This CDR3 contains 12 residues. Germline lookup yields CDR1 GTSNPN and CDR2 SVGIG (reference sequence). The V gene lost 2 bases and the J gene lost 8 bases, with 12 bases spanning the gap. DNA of the CDR3: TGTGCCTGGAGTTCACAGGGCGACGGCTACACCTTC. This codes for CAWSSQGDGYTF.

The chain employs TRBV18 and TRBJ1-3, with TRBD1 matching over 8 bases. The germline V gene encodes CDR1 KGHSH and CDR2 LQKENI. Trimming at V came to 3 bases and at J to 4 bases, leaving 5 bases not matched to a gene. The CDR3 has 15 amino acids. The CDR3 nucleotides are TGTGCCAGCTCACCGGCCAGGGGGCCCGGAAACACCATATATTTT. Its translation: CASSPARGPGNTIYF.

The chain is built from TRBV6-2 or TRBV6-3 and TRBJ1-1; D gene unclear. Germline CDR1 reads MNHEY; CDR2 reads SVGEGT. V lost 5 bases and J lost 1, with 11 bases in between. The length of the CDR3 is 14 residues. DNA for the CDR3: TGTGCCAGCAGTCCCTGGGGAGAGAACACTGAAGCTTTCTTT. This codes for CASSPWGENTEAFF.

V and J are TRBV29-1 and TRBJ1-2; D is possibly TRBD1 (5 bases). In germline, CDR1 is SQVTM, CDR2 ANQGSEA. V lost 1 base to trimming and J lost 2 bases, with 14 bases between them. The CDR3 extends over 15 amino acids. The CDR3 loop reads CSVEGGEGPNYGYTF. The CDR3 region has the DNA TGCAGCGTTGAAGGGGGGGAGGGTCCAAACTATGGCTACACCTTC.